This T cell receptor (beta chain) stems from a study of blood T cell repertoires in COVID-19. Participants reported their clinical history, and cohort assignment relied on those reports. CDR3 size: 16 residues. Germline-derived CDR1 and CDR2 are SGHTA and FQGTGA. The V and J ends lost 5 bases and 0 bases, in that order; junction bases with no gene match: 5. TCRdb's table, derived via immunoSEQ multiplex PCR, lists solely in-frame clones and lacks some. This table holds some 210,000 clones, roughly 87% found once. Sequences were obtained from PBMCs or T cells enriched from blood (not recorded which). The chain carries TRBV7-3 and TRBJ2-3; 10 positions agree with TRBD2. The sequence derives from a young man with acute COVID-19. For the CDR3, the DNA is TGTGCCAGCAGCCCAGGGACTAGCGCAAGCACAGATACGCAGTATTTT. This sequence encodes CASSPGTSASTDTQYF. Based on the CDR3 plus reference TRBV7-3 and TRBJ2-3, the full variable domain is GAGVSQTPSNKVTEKGKYVELRCDPISGHTALYWYRQSLGQGPEFLIYFQGTGAADDSGLPNDRFFAVRPEGSVSTLKIQRTERGDSAVYLCASSPGTSASTDTQYFGPGTRLTVL.